This note documents a single T cell receptor (beta chain) sequence. This entry is derived from a study of technical replicates of blood from a few donors. Profiled with immunoSEQ multiplex PCR; TCRdb holds only in-frame clones, not every one. This table has about 67,000 clones, roughly 98% appearing once. The trim removed 2 bases at V and 2 bases at J, leaving 6 bases unmatched. The germline CDR1 and CDR2 sequences are PRHDT and FYEKMQ (reference sequence). The CDR3 loop spans 15 amino acids. What was sequenced was T cells isolated from PBMCs. The chain uses TRBV13 and TRBJ2-7, with TRBD1 matching 7 bases. The origin of this receptor is a human donor in good health. This CDR3 is CASSLLQGYPYEQYF. The CDR3 nucleotides read TGTGCCAGCAGCTTACTACAGGGGTACCCCTACGAGCAGTACTTC.